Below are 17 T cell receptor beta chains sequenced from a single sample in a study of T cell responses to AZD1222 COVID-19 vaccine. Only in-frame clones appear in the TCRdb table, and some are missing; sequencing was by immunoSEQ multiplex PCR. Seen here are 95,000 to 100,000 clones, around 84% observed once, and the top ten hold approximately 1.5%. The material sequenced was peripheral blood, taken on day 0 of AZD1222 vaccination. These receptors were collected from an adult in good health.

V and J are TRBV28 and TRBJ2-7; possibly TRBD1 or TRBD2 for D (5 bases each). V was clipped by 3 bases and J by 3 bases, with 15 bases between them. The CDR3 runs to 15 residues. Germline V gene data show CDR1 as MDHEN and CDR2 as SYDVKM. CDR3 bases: TGTGCCAGCAGTTTTTCGGGACGGTACCACTACGAGCAGTACTTC. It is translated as CASSFSGRYHYEQYF.

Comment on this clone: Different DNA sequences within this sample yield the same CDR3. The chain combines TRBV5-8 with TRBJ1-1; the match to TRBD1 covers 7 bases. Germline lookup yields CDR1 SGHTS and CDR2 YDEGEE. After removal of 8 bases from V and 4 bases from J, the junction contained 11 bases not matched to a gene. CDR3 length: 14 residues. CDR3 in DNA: TGTGCCAGTAGCAGGGGGGGGGTGACCACTGAAGCTTTCTTT. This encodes CASSRGGVTTEAFF.

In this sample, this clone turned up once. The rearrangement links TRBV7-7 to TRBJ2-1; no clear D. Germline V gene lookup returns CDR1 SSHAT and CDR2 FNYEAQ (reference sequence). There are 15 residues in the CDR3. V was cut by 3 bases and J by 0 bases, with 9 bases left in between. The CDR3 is CASSLVAGSYNEQFF. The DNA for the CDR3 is TGTGCCAGCAGCTTGGTGGCAGGCTCCTACAATGAGCAGTTCTTC.

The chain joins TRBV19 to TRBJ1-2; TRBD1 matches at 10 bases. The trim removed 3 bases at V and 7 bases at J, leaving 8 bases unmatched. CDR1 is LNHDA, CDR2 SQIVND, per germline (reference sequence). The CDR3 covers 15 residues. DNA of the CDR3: TGTGCCAGTAGTATCTCCGGGACAGGGGTTCTTGGCTACACCTTC. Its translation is CASSISGTGVLGYTF.

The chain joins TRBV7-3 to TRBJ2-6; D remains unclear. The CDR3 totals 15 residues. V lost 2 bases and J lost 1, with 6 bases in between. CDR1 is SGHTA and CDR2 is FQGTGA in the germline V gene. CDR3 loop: CASSLSRSGANVLTF. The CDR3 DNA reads TGTGCCAGCAGCTTATCCCGGTCTGGGGCCAACGTCCTGACTTTC.

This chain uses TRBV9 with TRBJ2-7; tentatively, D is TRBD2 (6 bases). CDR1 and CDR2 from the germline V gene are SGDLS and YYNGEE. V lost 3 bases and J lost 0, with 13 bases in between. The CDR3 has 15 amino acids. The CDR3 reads CASSASTRPSYEQYF. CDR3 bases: TGTGCCAGCAGCGCCTCGACTAGACCCTCCTACGAGCAGTACTTC.

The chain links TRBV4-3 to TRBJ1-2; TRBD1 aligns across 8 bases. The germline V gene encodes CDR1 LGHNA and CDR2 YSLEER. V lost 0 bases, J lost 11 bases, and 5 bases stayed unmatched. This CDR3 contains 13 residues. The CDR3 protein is CASSQDNTGGYTF. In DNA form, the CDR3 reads TGCGCCAGCAGCCAAGATAATACAGGGGGGTACACCTTC.

CDR3 sequence (DNA): TGTGCCACCTGGGAGGGGACTGAAGCTTTCTTT. It yields the protein CATWEGTEAFF. This chain connects TRBV6-5 to TRBJ1-1; tentative D call: TRBD1 (5 bases). CDR3 length: 11 residues. V was cut by 10 bases and J by 5 bases, with 11 bases left in between. Germline CDR1 MNHEY, CDR2 SVGAGI.

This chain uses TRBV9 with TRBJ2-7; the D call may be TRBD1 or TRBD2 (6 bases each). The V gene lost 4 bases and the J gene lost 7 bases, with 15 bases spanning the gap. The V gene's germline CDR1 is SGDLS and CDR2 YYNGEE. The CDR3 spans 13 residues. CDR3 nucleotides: TGTGCCAGCAGCCCTAGAGGGGGGTGGGAGCAGTACTTC. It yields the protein CASSPRGGWEQYF.

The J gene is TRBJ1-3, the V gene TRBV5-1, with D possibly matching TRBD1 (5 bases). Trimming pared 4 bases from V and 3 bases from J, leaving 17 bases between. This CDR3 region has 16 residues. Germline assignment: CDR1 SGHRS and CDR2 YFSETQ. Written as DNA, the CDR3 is TGCGCCAGCAGCACCGACGAGGGGACGGGTGGAAACACCATATATTTT. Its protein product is CASSTDEGTGGNTIYF.

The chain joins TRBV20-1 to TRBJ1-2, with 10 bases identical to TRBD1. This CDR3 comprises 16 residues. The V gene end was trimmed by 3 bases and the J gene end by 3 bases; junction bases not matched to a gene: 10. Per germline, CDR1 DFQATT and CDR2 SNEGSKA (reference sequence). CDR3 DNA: TGCAGTGCTAGTAGGGCCGAGACAGGGGGCTACTATGGCTACACCTTC. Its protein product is CSASRAETGGYYGYTF.

CDR3 DNA: TGCAGCGTTGAGGGGGAGAAGAACTATGGCTACACCTTC. This gives the protein CSVEGEKNYGYTF. The gene calls are TRBV29-1 and TRBJ1-2, with D maybe TRBD1 (5 bases). The V end lost 3 bases, the J end lost 2 bases, and 10 bases lay between the germline ends. Germline V lookup: CDR1 SQVTM, CDR2 ANQGSEA. The CDR3 extends over 13 amino acids. Full variable domain (outside the CDR3, taken from reference TRBV29-1 and TRBJ1-2): SAVISQKPSRDICQRGTSLTIQCQVDSQVTMMFWYRQQPGQSLTLIATANQGSEATYESGFVIDKFPISRPNLTFSTLTVSNMSPEDSSIYLCSVEGEKNYGYTFGSGTRLTVV.

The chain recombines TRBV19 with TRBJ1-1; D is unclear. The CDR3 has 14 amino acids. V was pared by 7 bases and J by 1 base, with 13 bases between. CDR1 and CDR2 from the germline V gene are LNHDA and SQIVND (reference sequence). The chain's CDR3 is CASTIGRPNTEAFF. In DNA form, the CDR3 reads TGTGCCAGTACCATAGGCCGCCCGAACACTGAAGCTTTCTTT.

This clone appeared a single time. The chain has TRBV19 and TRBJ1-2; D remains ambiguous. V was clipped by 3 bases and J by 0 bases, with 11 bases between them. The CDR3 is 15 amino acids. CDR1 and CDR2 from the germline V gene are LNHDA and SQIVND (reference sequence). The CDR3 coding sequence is TGTGCCAGTAGTATCAGCGCAGGAACTAACTATGGCTACACCTTC. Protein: CASSISAGTNYGYTF.

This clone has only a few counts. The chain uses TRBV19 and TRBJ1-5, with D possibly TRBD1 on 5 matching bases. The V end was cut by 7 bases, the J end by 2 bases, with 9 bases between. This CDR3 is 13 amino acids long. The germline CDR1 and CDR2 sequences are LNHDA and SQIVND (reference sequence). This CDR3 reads CASTGPGNQPQHF. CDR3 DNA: TGTGCCAGTACGGGACCGGGCAATCAGCCCCAGCATTTT.

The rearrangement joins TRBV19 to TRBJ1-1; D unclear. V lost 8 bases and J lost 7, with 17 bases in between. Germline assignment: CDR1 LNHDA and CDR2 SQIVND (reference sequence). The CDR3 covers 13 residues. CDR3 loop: CASAIGVSREAFF. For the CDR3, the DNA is TGTGCCAGTGCGATCGGGGTTTCTCGTGAAGCTTTCTTT.

CDR3: CASSDEIYRSNEKLFF. In DNA form, the CDR3 reads TGTGCCAGCAGTGACGAGATTTACCGGAGTAATGAAAAACTGTTTTTT. This chain joins TRBV2 and TRBJ1-4; D uncertain. This CDR3 contains 16 residues. Looked up from germline, CDR1 is SNHLY and CDR2 is FYNNEI. The V end was cut by 3 bases, the J end by 4 bases, with 15 bases between.